This T cell receptor (beta chain) derives from a study of regulatory T cells in long-lasting Graves disease. Concerning this clonotype: Its antigen is not known.

Sequencing libraries for TCR beta were prepared with iRepertoire HTBI primers and Arm-PCR of CDR3 regions. TCRdb passed the multiplex PCR reads through MiXCR, listing each CDR3 protein once. The table includes fewer than 600,000 distinct CDR3 sequences, roughly 22% detected once. Time point in this sample: persistent/refractory GD, antithyroid drugs over 5 years with positive TRAb. From PBMCs, RNA was extracted and then used to make the TCR library. Points from the study as a whole: Those with persistent disease had in common more public clonotypes (about 2,500) than new patients (roughly 970).

Sequencing was performed on peripheral blood mononuclear cells (PBMCs), taken when the disease was refractory, from a patient treated with antithyroid drugs. The receptor comes from a female donor with Graves disease.

The CDR3 coding sequence is TGTGCCTGGAAGGCAGCGCTTAATTCACCCCTCCACTTT. It specifies CAWKAALNSPLHF. The J gene is TRBJ1-6, the V gene TRBV30, with D hard to call. V lost 4 bases, J lost 6 bases, and 10 bases lay in between. CDR1 GTSNPN and CDR2 SVGIG come from the germline V gene (reference sequence). The CDR3 extends over 13 amino acids.